This entry concerns a single T cell receptor beta chain. The target of this receptor is not known. Per-base quality was not reported, and no clone a single base away is much larger than it. The junction carries 17 bases between V and J, which are trimmed by 8 bases and 6 bases respectively. CDR1 and CDR2 are read off the germline V gene (reference sequence) as LNHDA and SQIVND. The cysteine opens and the phenylalanine closes a CDR3 of 14 amino acids. Of the read, only the CDR3 DNA is kept; its 42 bases are in frame from base 1. Explained via the paper, the time point label denotes: about 28 days (+/-7) after the second vaccine dose. AZD1222 recipients with second doses at about 4 weeks or about 12 weeks were pooled, because spike-specific TCR depth and breadth did not differ between schedules. Vaccinee samples came from UK trials COV001 and COV002, including a single-blind randomized controlled phase 2/3 trial of AZD1222 (ChAdOx1 nCoV-19) in healthy adults. For TCRbeta chain sequencing, PBMC samples were collected from trial participants at day 0 and at day 28 after the second dose.

The CDR3 regions of human TCRbeta chains were analyzed by immunosequencing. Turning to the authors' computational methods: Repertoire TCRs were checked for matches against a reference library of SARS-CoV-2-specific TCRs that had been generated using the MIRA antigen-specificity platform. Breadth was defined as the fraction of unique TCRs that were SARS-CoV-2-associated. Depth was defined as the fraction of total T cells that were SARS-CoV-2-associated. Using the MIRA data, each spike-specific TCR was assigned both to the spike region to which the TCR was reactive and to a CD4 or CD8 class. Log10-transformed breadth and depth values were compared by one-way ANOVA with Sidak's multiple comparisons tests. TCRdb's version of the immuneACCESS table is confined to in-frame rearrangements and falls short of the full clone set. An unresolved V gene accounts for under half of the shortfall where checked; the remainder is of unknown origin. The V and J calls and clone size come from that table; D and trimming were worked out from the DNA. In this sample the table shows roughly 140,000 clones, around 90% of which occur a single time. 3.2% of the sample is in the top ten clones.

This specimen belongs to a study of T cell responses to AZD1222 COVID-19 vaccine (dated by TCRdb to the early 2020s). With respect to the entire study: A total of over 230 trial participants underwent TCR sequencing, of whom about 200 had received two doses of AZD1222 and 26 had received two doses of the MenACWY control vaccine. Enrollment into the trials was organized by age into subgroups of 18-55, 56-69 and 70-plus years, and those subgroups contained about 160, 30 and 59 TCR-sequenced participants, respectively.

The study at large found these results: Epitopes outside the regions mutated in the B.1.351 and B.1.1.7 variants were reportedly recognized by nearly half of the unique spike-specific TCRs. Participants were mostly white British, with more females than males. The authors suggested clonal diversity may have been underestimated. Because no day 14 peak-response samples were available, repertoires were characterized only after the peak T cell response. Only a handful of AZD1222 recipients were SARS-CoV-2 seropositive at baseline, limiting conclusions about previously exposed vaccinees. In the small 56-69-year group, the increase in depth fell short of significance, most likely because of low power. After two AZD1222 doses, spike-specific TCR breadth and depth were significantly higher than at day 0 and than in MenACWY recipients. The whole spike protein was spanned by vaccine-associated CD4 TCRs, and dominant responses were seen in regions 160-218 and 743-854.

Sequencing was performed on peripheral blood, taken 28 days after the second AZD1222 dose. The V and J segments used are TRBV19 and TRBJ2-1; perhaps TRBD1 is the D gene, with 6 bases matching. This TCR was recovered from an adult who received the AZD1222 COVID-19 vaccine. CDR3 reads: CASSSLGTLNEQFF. The base sequence is TGTGCCAGTTCCTCACTGGGGACACTCAATGAGCAGTTCTTC.